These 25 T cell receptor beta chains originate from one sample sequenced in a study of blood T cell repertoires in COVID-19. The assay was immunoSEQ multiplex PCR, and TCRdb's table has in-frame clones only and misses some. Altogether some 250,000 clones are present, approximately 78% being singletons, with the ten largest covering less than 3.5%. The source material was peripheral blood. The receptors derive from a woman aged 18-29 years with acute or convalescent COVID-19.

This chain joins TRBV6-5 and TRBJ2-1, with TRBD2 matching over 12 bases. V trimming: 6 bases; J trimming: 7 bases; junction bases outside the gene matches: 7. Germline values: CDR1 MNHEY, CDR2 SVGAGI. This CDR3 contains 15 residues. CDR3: CASRAGLAGPNEQFF. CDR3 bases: TGTGCCAGCAGAGCCGGACTAGCGGGACCTAATGAGCAGTTCTTC.

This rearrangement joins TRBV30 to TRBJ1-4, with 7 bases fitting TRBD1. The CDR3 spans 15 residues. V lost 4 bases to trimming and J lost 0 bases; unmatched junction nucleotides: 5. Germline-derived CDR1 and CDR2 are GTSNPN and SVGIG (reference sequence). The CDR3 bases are TGTGCCTGGACTCGACAGGGACCAACTAATGAAAAACTGTTTTTT. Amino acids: CAWTRQGPTNEKLFF.

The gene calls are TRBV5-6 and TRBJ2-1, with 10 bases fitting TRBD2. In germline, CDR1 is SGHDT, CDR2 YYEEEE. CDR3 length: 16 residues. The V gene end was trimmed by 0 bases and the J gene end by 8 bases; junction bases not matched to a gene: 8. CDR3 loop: CASSLALAGAMDEQFF. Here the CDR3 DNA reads TGTGCCAGCAGCTTGGCTCTAGCGGGAGCGATGGATGAGCAGTTCTTC.

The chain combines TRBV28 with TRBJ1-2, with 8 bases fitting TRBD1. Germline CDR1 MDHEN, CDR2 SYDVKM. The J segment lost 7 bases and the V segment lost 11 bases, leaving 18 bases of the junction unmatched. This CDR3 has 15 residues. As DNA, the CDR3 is TGTGCCGGAGCAAAAAGGACAGGGAATTCCGCTGGCTACACCTTC. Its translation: CAGAKRTGNSAGYTF.

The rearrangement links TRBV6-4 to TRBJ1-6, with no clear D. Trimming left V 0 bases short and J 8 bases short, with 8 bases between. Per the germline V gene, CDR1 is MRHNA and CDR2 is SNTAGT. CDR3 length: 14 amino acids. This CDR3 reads CASSDSIGDSPLHF. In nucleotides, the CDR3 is TGTGCCAGCAGTGACTCGATCGGTGATTCACCCCTCCACTTT.

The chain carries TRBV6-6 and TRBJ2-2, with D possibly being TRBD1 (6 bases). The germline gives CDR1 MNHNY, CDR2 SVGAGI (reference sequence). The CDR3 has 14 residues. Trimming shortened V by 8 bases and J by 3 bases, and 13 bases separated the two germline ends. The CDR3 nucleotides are TGTGCCAGCTACCGGGACACTCACACCGGGGAGCTGTTTTTT. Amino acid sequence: CASYRDTHTGELFF.

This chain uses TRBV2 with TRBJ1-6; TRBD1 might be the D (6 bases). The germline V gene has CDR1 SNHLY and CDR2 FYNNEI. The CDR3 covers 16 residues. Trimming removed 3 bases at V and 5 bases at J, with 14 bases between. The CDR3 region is CASSDFWSGDNSPLHF. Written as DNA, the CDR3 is TGTGCCAGCAGTGATTTCTGGTCAGGGGATAATTCACCCCTCCACTTT.

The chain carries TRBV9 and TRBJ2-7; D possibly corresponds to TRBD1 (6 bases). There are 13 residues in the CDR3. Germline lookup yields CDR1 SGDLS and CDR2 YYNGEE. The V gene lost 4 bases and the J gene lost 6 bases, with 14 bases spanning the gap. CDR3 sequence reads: CASSPTRQAEQYF. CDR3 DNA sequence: TGTGCCAGCAGCCCTACCCGACAGGCCGAGCAGTACTTC.

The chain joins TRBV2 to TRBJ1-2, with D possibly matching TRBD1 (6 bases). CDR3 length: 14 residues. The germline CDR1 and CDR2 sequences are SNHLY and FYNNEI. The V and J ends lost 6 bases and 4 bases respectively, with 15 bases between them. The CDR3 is CASRVDSALYGYTF. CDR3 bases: TGTGCCAGCAGGGTGGACAGCGCCCTCTATGGCTACACCTTC. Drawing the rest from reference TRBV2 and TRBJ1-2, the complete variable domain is EPEVTQTPSHQVTQMGQEVILRCVPISNHLYFYWYRQILGQKVEFLVSFYNNEISEKSEIFDDQFSVERPDGSNFTLKIRSTKLEDSAMYFCASRVDSALYGYTFGSGTRLTVV.

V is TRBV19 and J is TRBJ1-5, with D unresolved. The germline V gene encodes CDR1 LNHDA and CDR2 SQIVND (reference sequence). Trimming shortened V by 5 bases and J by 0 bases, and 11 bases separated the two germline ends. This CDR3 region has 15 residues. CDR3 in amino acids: CASSWSGDSNQPQHF. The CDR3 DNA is TGTGCCAGTAGTTGGTCAGGCGATAGCAATCAGCCCCAGCATTTT.

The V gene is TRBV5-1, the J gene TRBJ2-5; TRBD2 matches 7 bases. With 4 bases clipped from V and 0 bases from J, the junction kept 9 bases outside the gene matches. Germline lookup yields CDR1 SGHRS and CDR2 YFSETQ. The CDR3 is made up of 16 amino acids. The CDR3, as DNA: TGCGCCAGCAGCCCGGAGCCTAGCGGTTACCAAGAGACCCAGTACTTC. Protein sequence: CASSPEPSGYQETQYF.

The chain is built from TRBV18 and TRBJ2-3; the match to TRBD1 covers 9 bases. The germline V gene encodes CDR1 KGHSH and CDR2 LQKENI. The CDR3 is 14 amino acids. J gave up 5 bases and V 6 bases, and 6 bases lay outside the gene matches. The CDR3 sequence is CASSLGQGGDTQYF. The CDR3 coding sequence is TGTGCCAGCTCCCTGGGACAGGGAGGAGATACGCAGTATTTT.

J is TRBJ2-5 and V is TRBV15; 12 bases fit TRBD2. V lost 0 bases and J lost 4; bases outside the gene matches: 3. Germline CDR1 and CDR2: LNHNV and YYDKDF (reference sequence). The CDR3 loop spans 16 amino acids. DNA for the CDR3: TGTGCCACCAGCAGAGATCCGGGACTAGCGGGAGAGACCCAGTACTTC. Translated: CATSRDPGLAGETQYF.

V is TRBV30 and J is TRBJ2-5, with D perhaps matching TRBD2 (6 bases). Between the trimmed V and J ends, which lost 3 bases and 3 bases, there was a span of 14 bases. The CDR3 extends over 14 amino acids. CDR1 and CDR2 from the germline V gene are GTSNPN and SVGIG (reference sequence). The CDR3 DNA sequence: TGTGCCTGGAGCCCTTTAATAGCGGAAGAGACCCAGTACTTC. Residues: CAWSPLIAEETQYF. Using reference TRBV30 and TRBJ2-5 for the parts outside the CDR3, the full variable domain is SQTIHQWPATLVQPVGSPLSLECTVEGTSNPNLYWYRQAAGRGLQLLFYSVGIGQISSEVPQNLSASRPQDRQFILSSKKLLLSDSGFYLCAWSPLIAEETQYFGPGTRLLVL.

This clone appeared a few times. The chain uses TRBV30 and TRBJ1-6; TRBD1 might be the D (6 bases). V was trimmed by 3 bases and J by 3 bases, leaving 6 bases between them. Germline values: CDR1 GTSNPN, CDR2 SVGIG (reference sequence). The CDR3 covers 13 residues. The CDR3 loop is CAWRDSYNSPLHF. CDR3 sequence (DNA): TGTGCCTGGAGGGACAGCTATAATTCACCCCTCCACTTT.

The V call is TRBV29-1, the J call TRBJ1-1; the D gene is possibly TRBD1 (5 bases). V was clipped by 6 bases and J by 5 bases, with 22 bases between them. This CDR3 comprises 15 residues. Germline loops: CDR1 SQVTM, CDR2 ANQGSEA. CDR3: CSVGDSGGRFTEAFF. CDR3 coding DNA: TGCAGCGTGGGGGACTCAGGTGGGCGATTTACTGAAGCTTTCTTT.

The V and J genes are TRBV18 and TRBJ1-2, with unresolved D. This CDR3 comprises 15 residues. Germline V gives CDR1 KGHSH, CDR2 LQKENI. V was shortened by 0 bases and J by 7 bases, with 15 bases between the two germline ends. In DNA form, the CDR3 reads TGTGCCAGCTCACCACCGAGGGAGAGCGGCTCTGGCTACACCTTC. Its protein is CASSPPRESGSGYTF.

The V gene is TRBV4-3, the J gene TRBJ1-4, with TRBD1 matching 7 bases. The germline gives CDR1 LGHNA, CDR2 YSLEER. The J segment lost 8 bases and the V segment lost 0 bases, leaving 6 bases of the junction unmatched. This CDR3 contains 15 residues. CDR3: CASSQEQGQGEKLFF. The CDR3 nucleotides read TGCGCCAGCAGCCAAGAACAGGGGCAGGGGGAAAAACTGTTTTTT.

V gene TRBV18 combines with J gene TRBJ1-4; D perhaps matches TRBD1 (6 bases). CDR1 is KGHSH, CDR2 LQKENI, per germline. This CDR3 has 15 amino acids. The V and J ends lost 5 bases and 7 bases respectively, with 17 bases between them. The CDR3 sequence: CASSTMTGPFEKLFF. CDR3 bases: TGTGCCAGCTCAACGATGACAGGCCCCTTTGAAAAACTGTTTTTT.

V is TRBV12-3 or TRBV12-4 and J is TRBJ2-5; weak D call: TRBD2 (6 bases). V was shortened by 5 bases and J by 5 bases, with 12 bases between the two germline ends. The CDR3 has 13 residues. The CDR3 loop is CASSRRGGETQYF. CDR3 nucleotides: TGTGCCAGCAGTCGAAGGGGAGGCGAGACCCAGTACTTC.

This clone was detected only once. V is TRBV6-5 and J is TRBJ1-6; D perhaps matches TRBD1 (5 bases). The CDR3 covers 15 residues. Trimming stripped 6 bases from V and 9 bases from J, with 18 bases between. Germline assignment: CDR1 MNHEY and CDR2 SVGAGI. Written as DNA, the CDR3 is TGTGCCAGCAGAAACCCACAGGTTAACGGTTCACCCCTCCACTTT. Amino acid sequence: CASRNPQVNGSPLHF.

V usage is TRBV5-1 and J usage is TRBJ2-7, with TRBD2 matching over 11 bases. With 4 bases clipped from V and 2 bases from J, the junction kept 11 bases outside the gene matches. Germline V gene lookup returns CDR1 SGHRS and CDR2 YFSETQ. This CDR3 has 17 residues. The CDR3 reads CASSTATDSGRAYEQYF. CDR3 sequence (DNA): TGCGCCAGCAGCACAGCCACAGATAGCGGGAGGGCCTACGAGCAGTACTTC.

In DNA, the CDR3 is TGTGCCTGGACTAGAGGGCCAACTAATGAAAAACTGTTTTTT. Translation gives CAWTRGPTNEKLFF. The rearrangement uses TRBV30 and TRBJ1-4; no firm D call. The V gene lost 4 bases and the J gene lost 0 bases, with 9 bases spanning the gap. The germline V gene has CDR1 GTSNPN and CDR2 SVGIG (reference sequence). The CDR3 runs to 14 residues. Full variable domain (missing parts from reference TRBV30 and TRBJ1-4): SQTIHQWPATLVQPVGSPLSLECTVEGTSNPNLYWYRQAAGRGLQLLFYSVGIGQISSEVPQNLSASRPQDRQFILSSKKLLLSDSGFYLCAWTRGPTNEKLFFGSGTQLSVL.

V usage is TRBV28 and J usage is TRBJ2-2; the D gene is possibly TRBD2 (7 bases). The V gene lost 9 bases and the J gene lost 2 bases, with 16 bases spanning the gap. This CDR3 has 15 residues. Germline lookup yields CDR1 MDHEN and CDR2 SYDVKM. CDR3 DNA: TGTGCCAGTAGAGGGGGGGGCACCAACACCGGGGAGCTGTTTTTT. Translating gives CASRGGGTNTGELFF.

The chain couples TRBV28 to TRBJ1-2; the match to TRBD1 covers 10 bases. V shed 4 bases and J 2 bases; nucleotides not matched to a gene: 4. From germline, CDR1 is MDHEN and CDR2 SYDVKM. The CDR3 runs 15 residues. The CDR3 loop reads CASSSTGGGNYGYTF. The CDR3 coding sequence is TGTGCCAGCAGTTCGACAGGGGGCGGAAACTATGGCTACACCTTC.